Shown below are 27 T cell receptor beta chains from a single sample sequenced in a study of T-cell reconstitution after alpha-beta-depleted transplantation in children. Unique molecular identifiers were incorporated into the prepared TCRbeta library. TCRdb redid the calling of the PCR reads with MiXCR, one entry per CDR3 protein. The sample includes about 22,000 distinct CDR3 sequences, approximately 11% of them seen just once. The specimen comprised PBMCs from the stem cell graft donor, sampled from the stem cell graft. Receptors originate from a human donor who donated a stem cell graft to a child with chronic granulomatous disease.

This clonotype was observed a handful of times. The chain combines TRBV2 with TRBJ1-5; D not certain. The length of the CDR3 is 11 residues. V was cut by 6 bases and J by 7 bases, with 7 bases left in between. From germline, CDR1 is SNHLY and CDR2 FYNNEI. Here the CDR3 reads CASSAGQPQHF. The DNA for the CDR3 is TGTGCCAGCAGCGCAGGACAGCCCCAGCATTTT.

This clonotype occurred many times. The chain employs TRBV5-6 and TRBJ2-1; 7 nucleotides agree with TRBD1. With V trimmed by 3 bases and J by 6 bases, 3 bases remained unmatched. CDR1 is SGHDT and CDR2 is YYEEEE in the germline V gene. This CDR3 has 13 amino acids. CDR3 residues: CASSWGQLNEQFF. The CDR3 DNA sequence: TGTGCCAGCAGCTGGGGACAGCTCAATGAGCAGTTCTTC.

Many counts were recorded for this clonotype. The chain has TRBV6-1 and TRBJ2-1; TRBD2 matches 8 bases. Losses at the gene ends were 6 bases for V and 0 bases for J; bases not matched to a gene: 4. This CDR3 is built from 15 residues. Germline V gene lookup returns CDR1 MNHNS and CDR2 SASEGT. CDR3 sequence: CASRLAVNSYNEQFF. DNA of the CDR3: TGTGCCAGCAGACTAGCGGTTAACTCCTACAATGAGCAGTTCTTC.

Ten or more counts support this clonotype. The chain has TRBV5-1 and TRBJ1-5; no clear D gene. CDR3 size: 14 residues. V dropped 0 bases and J dropped 0 bases, with 4 bases sitting between them. The germline CDR1 and CDR2 sequences are SGHRS and YFSETQ. The CDR3: CASSLGLSNQPQHF. CDR3 nucleotides: TGCGCCAGCAGCTTGGGCCTTAGCAATCAGCCCCAGCATTTT. The complete variable domain, with remaining parts taken from reference TRBV5-1 and TRBJ1-5, reads KAGVTQTPRYLIKTRGQQVTLSCSPISGHRSVSWYQQTPGQGLQFLFEYFSETQRNKGNFPGRFSGRQFSNSRSEMNVSTLELGDSALYLCASSLGLSNQPQHFGDGTRLSIL.

This clonotype has at least ten counts. V and J are TRBV7-2 and TRBJ1-1; the D gene is possibly TRBD1 (5 bases). Germline values: CDR1 SGHTA, CDR2 FQGNSA. The CDR3 length is 16 residues. V lost 5 bases and J lost 1, with 17 bases in between. The DNA for the CDR3 is TGTGCCAGCAGCCCGCCGGGACTAATTAAGAACACTGAAGCTTTCTTT. This codes for CASSPPGLIKNTEAFF.

This clonotype was seen many times. V and J are TRBV27 and TRBJ2-1; D perhaps matches TRBD2 (5 bases). Trimming cost V 5 bases and J 0 bases, with 14 bases left between them. The CDR3 runs to 16 residues. CDR1 and CDR2 (germline): MNHEY, SMNVEV (reference sequence). Written as DNA, the CDR3 is TGTGCCAGCAGTCCCCGGACGGGGAGCTCCTACAATGAGCAGTTCTTC. Amino acid sequence: CASSPRTGSSYNEQFF.

This clonotype occurred many times. This chain joins TRBV18 and TRBJ2-7, with 9 bases fitting TRBD2. This CDR3 comprises 15 residues. CDR1 and CDR2 (germline): KGHSH, LQKENI. V shed 4 bases and J 7 bases; nucleotides not matched to a gene: 11. CDR3 in DNA: TGTGCCAGCTCACGAGCTAGCGGGATAGTAAAGGAGCAGTACTTC. Its translation is CASSRASGIVKEQYF.

The genes are TRBV24-1 and TRBJ2-1; 10 nucleotides agree with TRBD1. CDR3 length equals 16 residues. CDR1 is KGHDR, CDR2 SFDVKD, per germline. J lost 7 bases, V lost 0 bases, and 5 bases had no gene match. CDR3 protein: CATSDLGEGQGNEQFF. CDR3 nucleotide sequence: TGTGCCACCAGTGATTTGGGGGAGGGACAGGGGAATGAGCAGTTCTTC.

Many counts were recorded for this clonotype. This chain links TRBV3-1 with TRBJ1-2, with a weak D call TRBD1 (5 bases). V lost 0 bases to trimming and J lost 6 bases, with 14 bases between them. This CDR3 contains 15 residues. CDR1 is LGHDT and CDR2 is YNNKEL in the germline V gene (reference sequence). The CDR3 spells CASSQEGRVKDGYTF. The CDR3 coding sequence is TGTGCCAGCAGCCAAGAGGGCAGGGTAAAGGATGGCTACACCTTC. The complete variable domain, with remaining parts taken from reference TRBV3-1 and TRBJ1-2, reads DTAVSQTPKYLVTQMGNDKSIKCEQNLGHDTMYWYKQDSKKFLKIMFSYNNKELIINETVPNRFSPKSPDKAHLNLHINSLELGDSAVYFCASSQEGRVKDGYTFGSGTRLTVV.

This clonotype appeared many times. This chain uses TRBV28 with TRBJ2-3; 7 bases are shared with TRBD2. The CDR3 runs to 14 residues. Losses at the gene ends were 3 bases for V and 4 bases for J; bases not matched to a gene: 4. Germline V CDR1 and CDR2: MDHEN, SYDVKM. The chain's CDR3 is CASSFSSGSDTQYF. The DNA for the CDR3 is TGTGCCAGCAGTTTCTCTAGCGGCTCAGATACGCAGTATTTT.

V and J are TRBV25-1 and TRBJ1-3, with D unclear. The CDR3 spans 17 residues. CDR1 MGHDK and CDR2 SYGVNS come from the germline V gene. V was clipped by 0 bases and J by 4 bases, with 16 bases between them. CDR3 residues: CASSEYSRLGVGNTIYF. CDR3 coding DNA: TGTGCCAGCAGTGAATATAGCAGGCTGGGCGTCGGAAACACCATATATTTT.

This clonotype has at least ten counts. V gene TRBV28 combines with J gene TRBJ2-3; TRBD2 matches at 11 bases. V shed 5 bases and J 0 bases; nucleotides not matched to a gene: 16. The germline V gene has CDR1 MDHEN and CDR2 SYDVKM. The CDR3 length is 20 residues. This chain's CDR3 is CASSPLAGLAGGRSTDTQYF. Here the CDR3 DNA reads TGTGCCAGCAGTCCTCTCGCAGGGCTAGCGGGAGGAAGGAGCACAGATACGCAGTATTTT.

This clonotype was recorded many times. The chain uses TRBV20-1 and TRBJ1-1; D is ambiguous. Trimming stripped 3 bases from V and 11 bases from J, with 19 bases between. There are 13 residues in the CDR3. The V gene's germline CDR1 is DFQATT and CDR2 SNEGSKA (reference sequence). In DNA, the CDR3 is TGCAGTGCTAGTGATGTGGCCTCGGAGGACGCTTTCTTT. Its translation: CSASDVASEDAFF.

The chain has TRBV9 and TRBJ2-7; D might be TRBD1 (5 bases). The CDR3 is 15 amino acids. Per germline, CDR1 SGDLS and CDR2 YYNGEE. The V gene lost 0 bases and the J gene lost 0 bases, with 10 bases spanning the gap. The CDR3 here is CASSVGVGDSYEQYF. The CDR3 DNA follows: TGTGCCAGCAGCGTAGGAGTAGGGGACTCCTACGAGCAGTACTTC.

This clonotype was picked up many times. The J gene is TRBJ2-3, the V gene TRBV4-3; D is perhaps TRBD1 (6 bases). This CDR3 is 15 amino acids long. The ends were cut back, 0 bases at V and 4 bases at J, with 11 bases in the middle. Germline V lookup: CDR1 LGHNA, CDR2 YSLEER. CDR3 protein: CASSQDRKGADTQYF. DNA for the CDR3: TGCGCCAGCAGCCAAGATCGAAAGGGGGCAGATACGCAGTATTTT.

Ten or more counts support this clonotype. The chain joins TRBV7-9 to TRBJ1-4, with D unresolved. The ends were cut back, 11 bases at V and 6 bases at J, with 10 bases in the middle. Germline V CDR1 and CDR2: SEHNR, FQNEAQ (reference sequence). CDR3 length: 11 residues. CDR3 sequence reads: CALGPDEKLFF. For the CDR3, the DNA is TGTGCCCTAGGGCCCGATGAAAAACTGTTTTTT. The full variable domain, completed using reference TRBV7-9 and TRBJ1-4, is DTGVSQNPRHKITKRGQNVTFRCDPISEHNRLYWYRQTLGQGPEFLTYFQNEAQLEKSRLLSDRFSAERPKGSFSTLEIQRTEQGDSAMYLCALGPDEKLFFGSGTQLSVL.

The chain has TRBV4-2 and TRBJ2-4, with a possible D match to TRBD2 (5 bases). Germline loops: CDR1 LGHNA, CDR2 YNFKEQ. V shed 8 bases and J shed 8 bases, with 13 bases lying between them. The CDR3 sequence is 12 residues long. The CDR3 coding sequence is TGTGCCAGCGGCCCTGGAGGAGACATTCAGTACTTC. It translates to CASGPGGDIQYF.

This clonotype was found many times. V usage is TRBV7-3 and J usage is TRBJ2-2, with 7 bases aligning to TRBD1. Germline-derived CDR1 and CDR2 are SGHTA and FQGTGA. Trimming cost V 1 base and J 2 bases; bases outside gene matches: 1. The CDR3 covers 15 residues. The CDR3 coding sequence is TGTGCCAGCAGCTTAAACAGGGGAAACACCGGGGAGCTGTTTTTT. Amino acids: CASSLNRGNTGELFF.

This clonotype occurred many times. This chain links TRBV14 with TRBJ2-2; unclear D gene. CDR1 is SGHDN and CDR2 is FVKESK in the germline V gene. V gave up 2 bases and J gave up 1 base, with 8 bases separating them. The CDR3 is 15 residues long. CDR3 sequence (DNA): TGTGCCAGCAGCCAACCGTCCGGGAACACCGGGGAGCTGTTTTTT. Protein product: CASSQPSGNTGELFF.

There are many counts of this clonotype. This chain connects TRBV7-6 to TRBJ2-1; 7 bases fit TRBD2. Trimming at V came to 5 bases and at J to 3 bases, leaving 7 bases not matched to a gene. CDR1 and CDR2 (germline): SGHVS, FNYEAQ. The CDR3 runs to 15 residues. The CDR3 loop is CASSPWRERYNEQFF. The CDR3 nucleotides are TGTGCCAGCAGCCCCTGGCGGGAGCGCTACAATGAGCAGTTCTTC.

This clonotype was detected only a few times. The chain links TRBV9 to TRBJ1-2; tentative D call: TRBD1 (5 bases). The CDR3 covers 15 residues. V lost 3 bases and J lost 6, with 18 bases in between. Germline V CDR1 and CDR2: SGDLS, YYNGEE. CDR3 coding DNA: TGTGCCAGCAGCGCCAGCCGCAGGGAAGGAAATGGCTACACCTTC. Translating gives CASSASRREGNGYTF. The full variable domain, in which reference TRBV9 and TRBJ1-2 provide the parts outside the CDR3, is DSGVTQTPKHLITATGQRVTLRCSPRSGDLSVYWYQQSLDQGLQFLIQYYNGEERAKGNILERFSAQQFPDLHSELNLSSLELGDSALYFCASSASRREGNGYTFGSGTRLTVV.

This clonotype has at least ten counts. The genes are TRBV12-3 or TRBV12-4 and TRBJ1-1; the D is unclear. With 6 bases removed from V and 11 bases from J, the gap between germline ends came to 13 bases. The CDR3 spans 11 residues. CDR3 in amino acids: CASSPVELAFF. The CDR3 coding sequence is TGTGCCAGCAGCCCGGTGGAGTTGGCTTTCTTT.

Points on this clonotype: It may be a read error: a sequence one base away is much more abundant. V is TRBV27 and J is TRBJ2-2; D remains unclear. With 1 base removed from V and 7 bases from J, the gap between germline ends came to 4 bases. The CDR3 is 12 amino acids. Germline loops: CDR1 MNHEY, CDR2 SMNVEV (reference sequence). CDR3 DNA sequence: TGTGCCAGCAGTTTATTAGGCGGGGAGCTGTTTTTT. This translates into CASSLLGGELFF.

This clonotype was recorded many times. This chain joins TRBV27 and TRBJ1-4; D not certain. Looked up from germline, CDR1 is MNHEY and CDR2 is SMNVEV (reference sequence). The CDR3 length is 16 residues. V was pared by 0 bases and J by 0 bases, with 8 bases between. The DNA of the CDR3 is TGTGCCAGCAGTTTATCCCGGACGGCAACTAATGAAAAACTGTTTTTT. This translates into CASSLSRTATNEKLFF.

This clonotype has a count of ten or more. V usage is TRBV20-1 and J usage is TRBJ2-1, with a possible D match to TRBD2 (6 bases). V gave up 6 bases and J gave up 10 bases, with 16 bases separating them. Per germline, CDR1 DFQATT and CDR2 SNEGSKA (reference sequence). The CDR3 length is 12 residues. The CDR3 coding sequence is TGCAGTGCCACGATCGGCGGGGTGGAGCAGTTCTTC. This encodes CSATIGGVEQFF.

This clonotype was seen many times. V gene TRBV12-3 or TRBV12-4 combines with J gene TRBJ2-1; 8 nucleotides match TRBD1. J gave up 6 bases and V 5 bases, and 9 bases lay outside the gene matches. The CDR3 runs 15 residues. The CDR3 region has the DNA TGTGCCAGCAGTCCCCGGGACAGGAGGACCAATGAGCAGTTCTTC. This gives the protein CASSPRDRRTNEQFF.

This clonotype was picked up many times. J is TRBJ2-1 and V is TRBV27; D possibly corresponds to TRBD2 (5 bases). The germline V gene encodes CDR1 MNHEY and CDR2 SMNVEV (reference sequence). The CDR3 length is 12 residues. V lost 8 bases, J lost 5 bases, and 10 bases lay in between. In DNA form, the CDR3 reads TGTGCCAGCGGGAGCCCTAACAATGAGCAGTTCTTC. Residues: CASGSPNNEQFF.